What follows is one T cell receptor beta chain and its context. This sample stems from a study of OX40 agonist ivuxolimab in advanced cancers. Study context: Under the entry rules, prior anti-PD-1, anti-PD-L1 or anti-CTLA-4 therapy was allowed, and approximately 36% had some.

V lost 4 bases and J lost 5; bases outside the gene matches: 5. The length of the CDR3 is 14 residues. Germline CDR1 is ENHRY and CDR2 is SYGVKD. Only in-frame clones appear in the TCRdb table, and some are missing; sequencing was by immunoSEQ multiplex PCR. The sample has approximately 82,000 clones; around 83% are singletons. This chain links TRBV10-3 with TRBJ2-1, with 7 nucleotides matching TRBD1. This TCR was recovered from an adult with an advanced solid tumor such as melanoma, head and neck, liver or kidney cancer. This specimen consisted of CD4+ or CD8+ T cells sorted from blood, obtained in a trial of the OX40 agonist ivuxolimab. The DNA of the CDR3 is TGTGCCATCAGTGCCCCGGACAGGCACAATGAGCAGTTCTTC. Protein: CAISAPDRHNEQFF.